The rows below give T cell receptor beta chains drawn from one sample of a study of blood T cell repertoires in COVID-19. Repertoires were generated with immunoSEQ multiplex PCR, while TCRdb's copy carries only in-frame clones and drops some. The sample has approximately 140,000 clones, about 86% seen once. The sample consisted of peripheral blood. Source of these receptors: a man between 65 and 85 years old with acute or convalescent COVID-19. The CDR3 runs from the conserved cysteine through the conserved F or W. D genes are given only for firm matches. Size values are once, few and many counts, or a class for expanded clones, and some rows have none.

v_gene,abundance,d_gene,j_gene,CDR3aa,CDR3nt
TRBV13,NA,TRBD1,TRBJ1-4,CASSLRGTGDFNEKLFF,TGTGCCAGCAGCTTAAGAGGGACAGGGGATTTTAATGAAAAACTGTTTTTT
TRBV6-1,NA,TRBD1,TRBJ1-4,CASSEALTGLATNEKLFF,TGTGCCAGCAGTGAAGCCTTGACAGGGCTGGCGACTAATGAAAAACTGTTTTTT
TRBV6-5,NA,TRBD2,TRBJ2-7,CASSPLAGGPYEQYF,TGTGCCAGCAGTCCCCTAGCGGGAGGGCCCTACGAGCAGTACTTC
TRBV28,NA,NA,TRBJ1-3,CASSLVQGTGNTIYF,TGTGCCAGCAGTTTGGTACAGGGAACTGGAAACACCATATATTTT
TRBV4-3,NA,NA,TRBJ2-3,CASSQGDSGASTDTQYF,TGCGCCAGCAGCCAAGGGGATAGCGGAGCTAGCACAGATACGCAGTATTTT
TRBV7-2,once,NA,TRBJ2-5,CASSSGHFMAGETQYF,TGTGCCAGCAGCTCCGGACACTTTATGGCCGGAGAGACCCAGTACTTC
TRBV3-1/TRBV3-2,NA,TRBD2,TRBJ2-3,CASSQGLAGGVGDTQYF,TGTGCCAGCAGCCAAGGACTAGCGGGAGGAGTGGGCGATACGCAGTATTTT
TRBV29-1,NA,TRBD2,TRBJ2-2,CSVGTSATGELFF,TGCAGCGTAGGGACTAGCGCAACCGGGGAGCTGTTTTTT
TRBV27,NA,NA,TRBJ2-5,CASSYQGGQTQYF,TGTGCCAGCAGTTACCAGGGAGGCCAGACCCAGTACTTC
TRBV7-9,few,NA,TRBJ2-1,CASREEGRGEQFF,TGTGCCAGCAGGGAGGAAGGGCGGGGTGAGCAGTTCTTC
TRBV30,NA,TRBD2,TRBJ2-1,CALAGGGNEQFF,TGTGCCTTAGCGGGAGGGGGGAATGAGCAGTTCTTC
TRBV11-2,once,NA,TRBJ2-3,CASRRDTDTQYF,TGTGCCAGCAGGCGGGACACAGATACGCAGTATTTT
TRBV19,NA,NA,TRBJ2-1,CASSIQASAYNEQFF,TGTGCCAGTAGTATTCAGGCTAGCGCCTACAATGAGCAGTTCTTC
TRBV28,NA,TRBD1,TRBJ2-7,CASSQQGAPSYEQYF,TGTGCCAGCAGCCAACAGGGGGCCCCCTCCTACGAGCAGTACTTC
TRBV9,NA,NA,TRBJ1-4,CASSVGLGKWDEKLFF,TGTGCCAGCAGCGTAGGTTTGGGCAAATGGGATGAAAAACTGTTTTTT
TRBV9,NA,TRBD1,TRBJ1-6,CASSPRTGDNSPLHF,TGTGCCAGCAGCCCCCGGACAGGGGATAATTCACCCCTCCACTTT
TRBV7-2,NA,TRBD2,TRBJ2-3,CASSSRASGTADTQYF,TGTGCCAGCAGCTCCCGGGCTAGCGGGACGGCTGATACGCAGTATTTT
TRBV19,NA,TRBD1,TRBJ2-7,CASSRSSGQGNDEQYF,TGTGCCAGTAGTAGATCTTCGGGACAGGGCAACGACGAGCAGTACTTC
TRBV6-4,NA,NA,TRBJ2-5,CASSDSIQPLQYQETQYF,TGTGCCAGCAGTGACTCGATACAGCCCCTTCAGTACCAAGAGACCCAGTACTTC
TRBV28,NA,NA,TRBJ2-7,CASSIGGQPYEQYF,TGTGCCAGCAGTATCGGGGGACAGCCCTACGAGCAGTACTTC
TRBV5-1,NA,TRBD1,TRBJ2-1,CASSFDTGTVYNEQFF,TGCGCCAGCAGCTTCGACACCGGGACAGTATACAATGAGCAGTTCTTC